The 3 T cell receptor beta chains in this list originate from one sample, sequenced in a study of blood T cell repertoires in COVID-19. Profiled with immunoSEQ multiplex PCR; TCRdb holds only in-frame clones, not every one. This table holds over 150,000 clones, about 91% found once. The specimen was peripheral blood. Receptor source: a woman in her sixties or seventies who had recovered from COVID-19.

The chain couples TRBV18 to TRBJ2-1, with 13 bases identical to TRBD2. Germline loops: CDR1 KGHSH, CDR2 LQKENI. The ends lost 2 bases at V and 4 bases at J; junction bases unmatched: 2. The CDR3 sequence is 16 residues long. The CDR3 spells CASSPGTSGDYNEQFF. The CDR3 region has the DNA TGTGCCAGCTCACCAGGGACTAGCGGGGATTACAATGAGCAGTTCTTC.

This chain connects TRBV19 to TRBJ1-1; D is perhaps TRBD1 (5 bases). The CDR3 is made up of 15 amino acids. Germline V gene sequence: CDR1 LNHDA, CDR2 SQIVND (reference sequence). V was shortened by 7 bases and J by 1 base, with 16 bases between the two germline ends. This chain's CDR3 is CASTIRGTSNTEAFF. CDR3 DNA: TGTGCCAGTACCATACGGGGGACCTCGAACACTGAAGCTTTCTTT.

The V and J genes are TRBV10-3 and TRBJ2-1, with 8 bases matching TRBD2. The CDR3 contains 16 residues. The J segment lost 4 bases and the V segment lost 0 bases, leaving 5 bases of the junction unmatched. Germline V gene data show CDR1 as ENHRY and CDR2 as SYGVKD. The CDR3 region has the DNA TGTGCCATCAGTGAGTCCGTCGGCGGGGGGTACAATGAGCAGTTCTTC. This sequence encodes CAISESVGGGYNEQFF.